Listed below are T cell receptor beta chains from one sample, sequenced in a study of OX40 agonist ivuxolimab in advanced cancers. Repertoires were generated with immunoSEQ multiplex PCR, while TCRdb's copy carries only in-frame clones and drops some. Altogether around 140,000 clones are present, approximately 90% being singletons, with the ten largest covering approximately 0.99%. The sequenced sample was CD4+ or CD8+ T cells sorted from blood, obtained in a trial of the OX40 agonist ivuxolimab. The receptor set was obtained from an adult with an advanced solid tumor such as melanoma, head and neck, liver or kidney cancer. The CDR3 runs from the conserved cysteine through the conserved F or W.

cdr3_aa v_call
CAISDYGTGANEQYF TRBV10-3
CASRDPGAGYTF TRBV28
CAIQGGPGQPQHF TRBV27
CASSLAGTFTDTQYF TRBV5-1
CSVKGSDNEQFF TRBV29-1
CASSIDPTRAYEQYF TRBV19
CASSSHSARGQETQYF TRBV28
CATSRKGLAGLYNEQFF TRBV15
CASSIISGTGAREQYF TRBV19
CASSSLGGSSYEQYF TRBV11-3
CASSIDSGHAGSEATEAFF TRBV19
CASSQRDRQNTEAFF TRBV4-1
CASSLLPAGGNEKLFF TRBV5-1
CAWSVSNEQFF TRBV30
CASRERDSLRYTF TRBV21-1
CASSSTQTGLYTQYF TRBV28
CASRLASGSTDTQYF TRBV19
CASSLAKPGLEAETQYF TRBV5-1
CAWDRAREKLFF TRBV30
CASSLDGGMNEQFF TRBV5-1
CASSFLSEGKGNTIYF TRBV28
CASIQGDSYEQYF TRBV28
CASSWAQREGREQFF TRBV5-1
CAISGGGQGADTQYF TRBV10-3
CASRPTGDVRSEAFF TRBV2
CASSRRENEQFF TRBV5-1
CASTREGGALNEQFF TRBV5-1
CASSYAGTGNTEAFF TRBV9
CASSFGQGATEAFF TRBV11-2
CASSQDPQLLYGYTF TRBV4-3
CASSLVHRGLRMNTEAFF TRBV5-1
CASSLTGTGRETQYF TRBV7-3
CASTSQNVQYF TRBV2